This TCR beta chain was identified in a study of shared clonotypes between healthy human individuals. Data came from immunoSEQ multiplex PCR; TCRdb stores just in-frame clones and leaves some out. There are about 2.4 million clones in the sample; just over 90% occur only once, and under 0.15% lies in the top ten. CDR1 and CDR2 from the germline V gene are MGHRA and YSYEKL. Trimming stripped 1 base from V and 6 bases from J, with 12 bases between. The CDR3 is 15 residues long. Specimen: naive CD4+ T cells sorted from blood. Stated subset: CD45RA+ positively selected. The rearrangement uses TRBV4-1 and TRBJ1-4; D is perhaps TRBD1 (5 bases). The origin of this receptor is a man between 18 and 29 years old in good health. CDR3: CASSQVSQGYEKLFF. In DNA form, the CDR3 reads TGCGCCAGCAGCCAAGTATCGCAGGGCTATGAAAAACTGTTTTTT.